What follows are 29 T cell receptor beta chains derived from one specimen sequenced in a study of CD8 T cells in Susac syndrome. Random hexamers were used to reverse transcribe the RNA input (about 0.5 to 1 ug). One entry per CDR3 protein, called by TCRdb with MiXCR from the immunoSEQ multiplex PCR reads. The sample has over 95,000 distinct CDR3 sequences; 92% are singletons. Sequencing used CD8+ T cells from PBMCs. These receptors came from a human donor in good health.

This clonotype has just one count. The V gene is TRBV7-8, the J gene TRBJ1-6; no definite D call. Germline V gives CDR1 SGHVS, CDR2 FQNEAQ. This CDR3 has 14 residues. Trimming removed 5 bases from V and 2 bases from J, with 7 bases in between. This CDR3 is CASSPTTYNSPLHF. The DNA of the CDR3 is TGTGCCAGCAGCCCGACTACCTATAATTCACCCCTCCACTTT.

The rearrangement uses TRBV29-1 and TRBJ2-6; D assignment may be TRBD1 or TRBD2 (5 bases each). Germline lookup yields CDR1 SQVTM and CDR2 ANQGSEA. This CDR3 is 16 amino acids long. Trimming took off 6 bases at V and 0 bases at J, with 15 bases between the two ends. The CDR3, as DNA: TGCAGCGTAGGGGACCGACTTGACTCTGGGGCCAACGTCCTGACTTTC. Its protein product is CSVGDRLDSGANVLTF.

This chain uses TRBV7-2 with TRBJ2-7; 9 bases match TRBD1. Losses at the gene ends were 5 bases for V and 7 bases for J; bases not matched to a gene: 15. Germline assignment: CDR1 SGHTA and CDR2 FQGNSA. This CDR3 comprises 16 residues. CDR3 coding DNA: TGTGCCAGCAGCCTAAGACCGGGACAGGGACGTGGTGAGCAGTACTTC. Its translation: CASSLRPGQGRGEQYF. Using reference TRBV7-2 and TRBJ2-7 for the parts outside the CDR3, the full variable domain is GAGVSQSPSNKVTEKGKDVELRCDPISGHTALYWYRQSLGQGLEFLIYFQGNSAPDKSGLPSDRFSAERTGGSVSTLTIQRTQQEDSAVYLCASSLRPGQGRGEQYFGPGTRLTVT.

The rearrangement joins TRBV7-9 to TRBJ2-1, with D unresolved. V lost 1 base, J lost 2 bases, and 9 bases lay in between. The CDR3 contains 15 residues. CDR1 and CDR2 (germline): SEHNR, FQNEAQ (reference sequence). CDR3 in amino acids: CASSLGSIAYNEQFF. Here the CDR3 DNA reads TGTGCCAGCAGCTTAGGGAGTATCGCCTACAATGAGCAGTTCTTC. The complete variable domain, with remaining parts taken from reference TRBV7-9 and TRBJ2-1, reads DTGVSQNPRHKITKRGQNVTFRCDPISEHNRLYWYRQTLGQGPEFLTYFQNEAQLEKSRLLSDRFSAERPKGSFSTLEIQRTEQGDSAMYLCASSLGSIAYNEQFFGPGTRLTVL.

This rearrangement joins TRBV5-1 to TRBJ1-4; no definite D call. Trimming removed 3 bases at V and 7 bases at J, with 13 bases between. The CDR3 length is 14 residues. Germline V CDR1 and CDR2: SGHRS, YFSETQ. The CDR3 sequence: CASSSRNEGEKLFF. DNA of the CDR3: TGCGCCAGCAGCTCCCGAAACGAGGGTGAAAAACTGTTTTTT.

The CDR3 DNA sequence: TGTGCCAGCACCGAGACAGGGGTGAGTCGGACTGAAGCTTTCTTT. Its translation is CASTETGVSRTEAFF. V usage is TRBV9 and J usage is TRBJ1-1; 8 positions agree with TRBD1. V dropped 6 bases and J dropped 5; count of bases not matched to a gene: 12. The CDR3 runs 15 residues. Germline lookup yields CDR1 SGDLS and CDR2 YYNGEE.

The rearrangement links TRBV5-1 to TRBJ1-1; D not resolved. The CDR3 runs 13 residues. The V gene's germline CDR1 is SGHRS and CDR2 YFSETQ. The V end lost 3 bases, the J end lost 8 bases, and 14 bases lay between the germline ends. CDR3 protein: CASSSAGGPEAFF. In DNA, the CDR3 is TGCGCCAGCAGCTCAGCCGGCGGCCCAGAAGCTTTCTTT. The variable domain in full, completed from reference TRBV5-1 and TRBJ1-1, reads KAGVTQTPRYLIKTRGQQVTLSCSPISGHRSVSWYQQTPGQGLQFLFEYFSETQRNKGNFPGRFSGRQFSNSRSEMNVSTLELGDSALYLCASSSAGGPEAFFGQGTRLTVV.

This CDR3 reads CSATRDSKTYYEQYF. CDR3 bases: TGCAGTGCCACCCGGGACTCAAAAACCTACTACGAGCAGTACTTC. The V and J genes are TRBV20-1 and TRBJ2-7, with D perhaps TRBD2 (6 bases). The germline V gene has CDR1 DFQATT and CDR2 SNEGSKA (reference sequence). This CDR3 is built from 15 residues. The V end lost 6 bases, the J end lost 3 bases, and 21 bases lay between the germline ends.

The chain employs TRBV7-9 and TRBJ2-7; 9 bases agree with TRBD1. V shed 5 bases and J 4 bases; nucleotides not matched to a gene: 6. The CDR3 sequence is 14 residues long. From germline, CDR1 is SEHNR and CDR2 FQNEAQ (reference sequence). CDR3 region: CASSGAGQGYEQYF. The CDR3 bases are TGTGCCAGCAGCGGCGCAGGACAGGGGTACGAGCAGTACTTC.

The rearrangement links TRBV25-1 to TRBJ2-1, with a weak D call TRBD1 (6 bases). This CDR3 spans 15 amino acids. Germline CDR1 is MGHDK and CDR2 is SYGVNS. V lost 7 bases and J 3 bases, leaving 16 bases between the germline ends. CDR3 in amino acids: CASTSRDTYYNEQFF. The CDR3, as DNA: TGTGCCAGCACTAGTCGGGACACTTACTACAATGAGCAGTTCTTC.

The CDR3 region has the DNA TGTGCCTCACTTTCGGCGACTTATGGCTACACCTTC. Amino acid sequence: CASLSATYGYTF. The V gene is TRBV19, the J gene TRBJ1-2; D is unclear. This CDR3 has 12 residues. Trimming left V 11 bases short and J 5 bases short, with 15 bases between. Germline values: CDR1 LNHDA, CDR2 SQIVND (reference sequence).

The chain carries TRBV7-9 and TRBJ2-1; possibly TRBD2 for D (6 bases). Per the germline V gene, CDR1 is SEHNR and CDR2 is FQNEAQ (reference sequence). The V end was cut by 5 bases, the J end by 6 bases, with 11 bases between. This CDR3 has 13 residues. The CDR3 DNA sequence: TGTGCCAGCAGCACAGGCGGGGTCAATGAGCAGTTCTTC. It specifies CASSTGGVNEQFF.

This chain uses TRBV15 with TRBJ1-5; D may be TRBD1 (6 bases). Trimming took 2 bases from V and 2 from J, leaving 10 bases between them. The CDR3 consists of 15 residues. Germline lookup yields CDR1 LNHNV and CDR2 YYDKDF (reference sequence). The DNA of the CDR3 is TGTGCCACCAGCAGACAGGGGCCGGGCAATCAGCCCCAGCATTTT. Translating gives CATSRQGPGNQPQHF.

V and J are TRBV6-2 or TRBV6-3 and TRBJ2-3; D gene unclear. V lost 4 bases and J 5 bases, leaving 4 bases between the germline ends. This CDR3 comprises 11 residues. Looked up from germline, CDR1 is MNHEY and CDR2 is SVGEGT. The CDR3 here is CASSSKDTQYF. The CDR3 region has the DNA TGTGCCAGCAGTTCAAAAGATACGCAGTATTTT.

The genes are TRBV14 and TRBJ2-7; D may be TRBD2 (6 bases). The CDR3 contains 13 residues. Trimming shortened V by 3 bases and J by 6 bases, and 12 bases separated the two germline ends. Germline-derived CDR1 and CDR2 are SGHDN and FVKESK. The CDR3 here is CASSHPGRGEQYF. The CDR3 DNA reads TGTGCCAGCAGCCATCCCGGGCGGGGCGAGCAGTACTTC.

The chain is built from TRBV7-6 and TRBJ1-2, with a weak D call TRBD1 (5 bases). The germline gives CDR1 SGHVS, CDR2 FNYEAQ. The CDR3 covers 13 residues. Deletions cut 5 bases from V and 4 bases from J, with 11 bases between. Here the CDR3 DNA reads TGTGCCAGCAGCGGGCGGGACGGCTATGGCTACACCTTC. This codes for CASSGRDGYGYTF. The full variable domain, completed using reference TRBV7-6 and TRBJ1-2, is GAGVSQSPRYKVTKRGQDVALRCDPISGHVSLYWYRQALGQGPEFLTYFNYEAQQDKSGLPNDRFSAERPEGSISTLTIQRTEQRDSAMYRCASSGRDGYGYTFGSGTRLTVV.

The chain is built from TRBV7-2 and TRBJ1-2, with 9 bases that match TRBD1. V was clipped by 5 bases and J by 4 bases; unmatched bases: 11. This CDR3 is built from 16 residues. The germline V gene encodes CDR1 SGHTA and CDR2 FQGNSA. The CDR3: CASSRSGQGIFYGYTF. The CDR3 nucleotides read TGTGCCAGCAGCAGATCAGGACAGGGGATTTTCTATGGCTACACCTTC. The variable domain in full, completed from reference TRBV7-2 and TRBJ1-2, reads GAGVSQSPSNKVTEKGKDVELRCDPISGHTALYWYRQSLGQGLEFLIYFQGNSAPDKSGLPSDRFSAERTGGSVSTLTIQRTQQEDSAVYLCASSRSGQGIFYGYTFGSGTRLTVV.

The CDR3: CASAIGQRGLFF. In DNA, the CDR3 is TGTGCCAGCGCAATAGGCCAACGTGGGCTGTTTTTT. V is TRBV6-2 or TRBV6-3 and J is TRBJ2-2; D is uncertain. In germline, CDR1 is MNHEY, CDR2 SVGEGT. The CDR3 is 12 residues long. V was cut by 8 bases and J by 13 bases, with 17 bases left in between.

V and J are TRBV7-9 and TRBJ2-5; D tentatively reads TRBD1 or TRBD2 (5 bases each). Trimming shortened V by 5 bases and J by 7 bases, and 20 bases separated the two germline ends. The germline gives CDR1 SEHNR, CDR2 FQNEAQ (reference sequence). The CDR3 sequence is 15 residues long. CDR3 residues: CASSELGDPAATQYF. The CDR3 nucleotides are TGTGCCAGCAGCGAACTTGGGGACCCAGCGGCGACCCAGTACTTC.

This chain uses TRBV6-6 with TRBJ2-5; TRBD2 matches 12 bases. Germline V gene sequence: CDR1 MNHNY, CDR2 SVGAGI (reference sequence). This CDR3 has 14 amino acids. V lost 8 bases, J lost 4 bases, and 5 bases stayed unmatched. CDR3 loop: CASGWTSGAETQYF. In DNA form, the CDR3 reads TGTGCCAGCGGGTGGACTAGCGGGGCAGAGACCCAGTACTTC.

CDR3 nucleotide sequence: TGTGCCAGCAGCTTGGAAACCTATGGCTACACCTTC. Amino acids: CASSLETYGYTF. The rearrangement links TRBV7-2 to TRBJ1-2; no definite D call. The CDR3 extends over 12 amino acids. V lost 3 bases, J lost 4 bases, and 6 bases lay in between. Germline CDR1 reads SGHTA; CDR2 reads FQGNSA.

The V and J genes are TRBV11-1 and TRBJ2-7; 9 nucleotides match TRBD2. Germline V gene lookup returns CDR1 SGHAT and CDR2 FQDESV (reference sequence). The J segment lost 2 bases and the V segment lost 6 bases, leaving 5 bases of the junction unmatched. There are 14 residues in the CDR3. The CDR3: CASRYQRGAYEQYF. The CDR3 DNA is TGTGCCAGCAGATACCAGCGGGGGGCCTACGAGCAGTACTTC.

V and J are TRBV3-1 and TRBJ2-2; D remains ambiguous. V lost 0 bases and J 2 bases, leaving 4 bases between the germline ends. There are 14 residues in the CDR3. The germline CDR1 and CDR2 sequences are LGHDT and YNNKEL (reference sequence). The CDR3 reads CASSQDANTGELFF. CDR3 sequence (DNA): TGTGCCAGCAGCCAAGATGCCAACACCGGGGAGCTGTTTTTT.

The rearrangement links TRBV12-3 or TRBV12-4 to TRBJ2-7, with 9 bases that match TRBD2. Germline trimming cut 6 bases from V and 1 base from J; bases unmatched to any gene: 7. The CDR3 contains 15 residues. CDR3 residues: CASSSRLAGSYEQYF. The CDR3, as DNA: TGTGCCAGCAGCTCCCGGCTAGCGGGATCCTACGAGCAGTACTTC.

The CDR3 nucleotides are TGTGCCAGCAGCCAAGATCCAGTAAACTATGGCTACACCTTC. Residues: CASSQDPVNYGYTF. The gene calls are TRBV3-1 and TRBJ1-2; D gene unclear. This CDR3 has 14 residues. The germline V and J ends were trimmed by 0 bases and 2 bases, with 7 bases remaining between them. Germline CDR1 LGHDT, CDR2 YNNKEL (reference sequence).

V is TRBV5-6 and J is TRBJ2-6; a weak D match, TRBD1 (5 bases). Per the germline V gene, CDR1 is SGHDT and CDR2 is YYEEEE. This CDR3 has 17 residues. Trimming took off 0 bases at V and 0 bases at J, with 10 bases between the two ends. CDR3 sequence: CASSLGQSHSGANVLTF. As DNA, the CDR3 is TGTGCCAGCAGCTTGGGACAGAGCCACTCTGGGGCCAACGTCCTGACTTTC. Full variable domain (rest looked up from reference TRBV5-6 and TRBJ2-6): DAGVTQSPTHLIKTRGQQVTLRCSPKSGHDTVSWYQQALGQGPQFIFQYYEEEERQRGNFPDRFSGHQFPNYSSELNVNALLLGDSALYLCASSLGQSHSGANVLTFGAGSRLTVL.

The gene calls are TRBV20-1 and TRBJ2-1, with 10 bases aligning to TRBD2. V was pared by 0 bases and J by 4 bases, with 6 bases of the junction left unmatched. This CDR3 spans 16 amino acids. Per the germline V gene, CDR1 is DFQATT and CDR2 is SNEGSKA (reference sequence). CDR3 protein: CSARDPLAGNYNEQFF. In DNA, the CDR3 is TGCAGTGCTAGAGATCCACTAGCGGGGAATTACAATGAGCAGTTCTTC.

CDR3 sequence (DNA): TGCAGTGCCGCCCGAAGCGGGGACAATCAGCCCCAGCATTTT. Protein sequence: CSAARSGDNQPQHF. This rearrangement joins TRBV20-1 to TRBJ1-5; no clear D gene. CDR3 length equals 14 residues. V was pared by 6 bases and J by 3 bases, with 15 bases between. Germline lookup yields CDR1 DFQATT and CDR2 SNEGSKA (reference sequence).

The DNA for the CDR3 is TGCAGTGCTAGAGGGACCGGTGCAGCTTATAGCAATCAGCCCCAGCATTTT. Translated: CSARGTGAAYSNQPQHF. The chain has TRBV20-1 and TRBJ1-5; no firm D call. In germline, CDR1 is DFQATT, CDR2 SNEGSKA (reference sequence). CDR3 size: 17 residues. The ends were cut back, 1 base at V and 0 bases at J, with 16 bases in the middle.